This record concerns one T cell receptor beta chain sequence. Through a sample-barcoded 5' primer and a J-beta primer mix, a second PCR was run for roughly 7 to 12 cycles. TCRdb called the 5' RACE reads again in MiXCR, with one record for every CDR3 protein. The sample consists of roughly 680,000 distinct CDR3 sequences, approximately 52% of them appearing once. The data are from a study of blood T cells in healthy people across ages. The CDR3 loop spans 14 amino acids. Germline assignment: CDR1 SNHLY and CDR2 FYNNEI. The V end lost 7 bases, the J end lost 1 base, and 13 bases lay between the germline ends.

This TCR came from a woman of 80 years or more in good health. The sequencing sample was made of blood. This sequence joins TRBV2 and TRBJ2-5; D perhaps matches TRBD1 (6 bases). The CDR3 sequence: CASNPRTAQETQYF. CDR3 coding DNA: TGTGCCAGCAACCCCCGGACAGCCCAAGAGACCCAGTACTTC.